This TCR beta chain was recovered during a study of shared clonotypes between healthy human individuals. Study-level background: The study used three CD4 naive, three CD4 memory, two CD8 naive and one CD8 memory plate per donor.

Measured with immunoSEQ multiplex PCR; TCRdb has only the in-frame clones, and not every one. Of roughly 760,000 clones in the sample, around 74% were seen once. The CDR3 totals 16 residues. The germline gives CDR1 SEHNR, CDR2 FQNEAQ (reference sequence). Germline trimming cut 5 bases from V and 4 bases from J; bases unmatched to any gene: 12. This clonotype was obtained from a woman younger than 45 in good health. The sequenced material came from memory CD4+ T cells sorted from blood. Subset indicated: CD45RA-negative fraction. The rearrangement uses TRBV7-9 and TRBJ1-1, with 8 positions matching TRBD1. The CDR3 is CASSVQIRGRGTEAFF. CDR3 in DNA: TGTGCCAGCAGCGTCCAAATCAGGGGGCGAGGCACTGAAGCTTTCTTT.